One sample yielded the 17 T cell receptor beta chains listed below, sequenced in a study of blood T cells in healthy people across ages. Combining a sample-barcoded 5' primer with a J-beta primer mix, a second PCR ran for about 6 to 11 cycles. TCRdb redid the calling of the 5' RACE reads with MiXCR, one entry per CDR3 protein. The sample has around 1,600,000 distinct CDR3 sequences; about 45% are singletons. The sample consisted of blood. The receptors here all came from a woman between 18 and 30 years old in good health.

This clonotype was counted between two and nine times. This rearrangement joins TRBV6-6 to TRBJ2-5, with no clear D. Trimming stripped 5 bases from V and 5 bases from J, with 9 bases between. This CDR3 region has 12 residues. The germline V gene encodes CDR1 MNHNY and CDR2 SVGAGI (reference sequence). The CDR3 here is CASSPQPETQYF. The CDR3 coding sequence is TGTGCCAGCAGTCCCCAACCTGAGACCCAGTACTTC.

A remark on this clonotype: A much larger clone sits a single nucleotide away, making a read error possible. The chain combines TRBV9 with TRBJ2-1; a weak D match, TRBD1 (5 bases). TRBJ2-7 explains the end of the DNA better; the J call may be wrong. The CDR3 contains 15 residues. Germline values: CDR1 SGDLS, CDR2 YYNGEE. CDR3 nucleotides: TGTGCCAGCAGCGTAGGACAGAGCTCCTACAATGAGCAGTACTTC. It encodes CASSVGQSSYNEQYF.

This clonotype appeared a few times. The chain carries TRBV7-2 and TRBJ1-1; D is unclear. The CDR3 covers 13 residues. V gave up 6 bases and J gave up 10 bases, with 18 bases separating them. Germline V lookup: CDR1 SGHTA, CDR2 FQGNSA. The CDR3, as DNA: TGTGCCAGCAGTCCAGGAAGAGATCTGCCAGCTTTCTTT. Translation gives CASSPGRDLPAFF.

The gene calls are TRBV4-1 and TRBJ2-3; 15 nucleotides align to TRBD2. Germline CDR1 MGHRA, CDR2 YSYEKL. The junction had 7 bases not matched to a gene; V was cut back by 7 bases and J by 5 bases. The CDR3 runs to 16 residues. This CDR3 is CASTKGLAGGGDTQYF. The CDR3 DNA reads TGCGCCAGCACCAAGGGACTAGCGGGGGGTGGAGATACGCAGTATTTT.

V is TRBV10-2 and J is TRBJ2-7; 7 bases match TRBD1. CDR3 length: 15 amino acids. Germline V gene sequence: CDR1 WSHSY, CDR2 SAAADI. With V trimmed by 3 bases and J by 3 bases, 8 bases remained unmatched. The CDR3 DNA reads as TGCGCCAGCAGTGAAGGGACAGTACTATTCTACGAGCAGTACTTC. As protein: CASSEGTVLFYEQYF.

The V gene is TRBV6-7, the J gene TRBJ2-7, with D unresolved. The end of the DNA aligns better with TRBJ2-5, so the J call may be wrong. TRBV6-7 is identified as an open reading frame with a role that is uncertain. The CDR3 loop spans 15 amino acids. Here the CDR3 DNA reads TGTGCCAGCAGTTACCCCAGATCGTCTCCAGAGACCCAGTACTTC. As protein: CASSYPRSSPETQYF.

The chain couples TRBV27 to TRBJ1-5, with a weak D call TRBD1 (6 bases). V gave up 2 bases and J gave up 1 base, with 15 bases separating them. CDR1 is MNHEY and CDR2 is SMNVEV in the germline V gene (reference sequence). The CDR3 is 17 residues long. CDR3 in DNA: TGTGCCAGCAGTTTAATTGCGGGGGGCGTCAGCAATCAGCCCCAGCATTTT. This encodes CASSLIAGGVSNQPQHF.

This chain joins TRBV12-3 or TRBV12-4 and TRBJ1-1, with 9 bases identical to TRBD1. The CDR3 has 14 amino acids. Trimming at V came to 4 bases and at J to 10 bases, leaving 10 bases not matched to a gene. CDR3 protein: CASSSYRDRALAFF. The DNA of the CDR3 is TGTGCCAGCAGTTCCTACCGGGACAGGGCCTTAGCTTTCTTT.

This clonotype has only a few counts. CDR3 nucleotides: TGTGCCAGCAGCTTAGCCGCCCCCCAGGCATTTGGCTACACCTTC. Translation: CASSLAAPQAFGYTF. The chain has TRBV7-9 and TRBJ1-2, with D uncertain. Germline values: CDR1 SEHNR, CDR2 FQNEAQ (reference sequence). With 0 bases removed from V and 7 bases from J, the gap between germline ends came to 15 bases. The CDR3 has 15 amino acids.

The chain combines TRBV6-5 with TRBJ1-1, with 9 bases fitting TRBD1. The CDR3 covers 16 residues. J lost 4 bases, V lost 5 bases, and 11 bases had no gene match. Per the germline V gene, CDR1 is MNHEY and CDR2 is SVGAGI. The CDR3 sequence is CASSLTGTGRTTEAFF. As DNA, the CDR3 is TGTGCCAGCAGTCTGACCGGGACAGGGAGGACCACTGAAGCTTTCTTT.

The chain uses TRBV20-1 and TRBJ1-1; possible D gene TRBD1, 5 bases. This CDR3 region has 16 residues. Trimming took off 0 bases at V and 0 bases at J, with 14 bases between the two ends. Germline V gives CDR1 DFQATT, CDR2 SNEGSKA (reference sequence). The CDR3 DNA is TGCAGTGCTAGAGATCTTAGTGGACACCTGAACACTGAAGCTTTCTTT. Translating it yields CSARDLSGHLNTEAFF.

This clonotype has more than one count but fewer than ten. DNA of the CDR3: TGTGCCAGCAGCTTACGTGGCGGGATGGCTAATGAAAAACTGTTTTTT. It specifies CASSLRGGMANEKLFF. The V and J genes are TRBV13 and TRBJ1-4, with unresolved D. The V gene's germline CDR1 is PRHDT and CDR2 FYEKMQ (reference sequence). V lost 2 bases and J lost 3, with 13 bases in between. This CDR3 comprises 16 residues.

This chain joins TRBV11-2 and TRBJ2-1; D is possibly TRBD2 (5 bases). V lost 1 base, J lost 4 bases, and 14 bases lay in between. The CDR3 length is 16 residues. Germline CDR1 reads SGHAT; CDR2 reads FQNNGV. The CDR3: CASSLVSGAEYNEQFF. In DNA, the CDR3 is TGTGCCAGCAGCTTAGTGAGCGGAGCAGAATACAATGAGCAGTTCTTC.

This clonotype was detected only a few times. V is TRBV7-2 and J is TRBJ2-7; D may be TRBD2 (6 bases). The ends were cut back, 7 bases at V and 2 bases at J, with 18 bases in the middle. There are 15 residues in the CDR3. Germline CDR1 and CDR2: SGHTA and FQGNSA. The CDR3 DNA sequence: TGTGCCAGCAACCCTATGGGCGGGGTGGCCTACGAGCAGTACTTC. Residues: CASNPMGGVAYEQYF. The entire variable domain, with the rest obtained from reference TRBV7-2 and TRBJ2-7, is as follows: GAGVSQSPSNKVTEKGKDVELRCDPISGHTALYWYRQSLGQGLEFLIYFQGNSAPDKSGLPSDRFSAERTGGSVSTLTIQRTQQEDSAVYLCASNPMGGVAYEQYFGPGTRLTVT.

In its sample, this clonotype was seen a few times. This chain joins TRBV12-3 or TRBV12-4 and TRBJ2-1; TRBD1 aligns across 8 bases. Trimming at V came to 4 bases and at J to 7 bases, leaving 9 bases not matched to a gene. CDR3 length equals 15 residues. The CDR3 coding sequence is TGTGCCAGCAGTTACGGACAGGGCGTATCAAATGAGCAGTTCTTC. It specifies CASSYGQGVSNEQFF.

The rearrangement links TRBV27 to TRBJ2-4; TRBD2 matches 7 bases. The CDR3 loop spans 14 amino acids. V lost 6 bases, J lost 4 bases, and 6 bases stayed unmatched. From germline, CDR1 is MNHEY and CDR2 SMNVEV (reference sequence). CDR3 residues: CASRTGTNKNIQYF. The DNA for the CDR3 is TGTGCCAGCAGAACCGGGACTAATAAAAACATTCAGTACTTC.

This clonotype was seen once. The chain recombines TRBV6-2 or TRBV6-3 with TRBJ2-7; D is possibly TRBD1 (7 bases). The germline CDR1 and CDR2 sequences are MNHEY and SVGEGT. Trimming cost V 6 bases and J 7 bases, with 19 bases left between them. The length of the CDR3 is 14 residues. The CDR3 sequence is CASRQSQGRNEQYF. CDR3 coding DNA: TGTGCCAGCAGACAGTCACAGGGGAGGAATGAGCAGTACTTC.